Below, one T cell receptor beta chain is given with its context. What it recognizes is unknown. The data belong to a study of OX40 agonist ivuxolimab in advanced cancers. Broader study findings: A proportion of nonresponders additionally exhibited low normalized T-cell clonal expansion.

The table came from immunoSEQ multiplex PCR; TCRdb's copy has only in-frame clones and leaves some out. The top ten hold under 6.5% of the sample, which has nearly 70,000 clones, over 65% seen once. CDR1 is MNHEY and CDR2 is SVGAGI in the germline V gene. This CDR3 contains 15 residues. V lost 7 bases and J lost 4; bases outside the gene matches: 11. This clonotype originated in an adult with an advanced solid tumor such as melanoma, head and neck, liver or kidney cancer. The sample was CD4+ or CD8+ T cells sorted from blood, taken in a trial of the OX40 agonist ivuxolimab. The V and J genes are TRBV6-5 and TRBJ1-1; 8 nucleotides match TRBD1. CDR3 residues: CASITTGARATEAFF. CDR3 DNA: TGTGCCAGCATTACGACAGGGGCGAGGGCCACTGAAGCTTTCTTT.